A single sample gave rise to the 23 T cell receptor beta chains below, sequenced in a study of T cell responses to AZD1222 COVID-19 vaccine (dated by TCRdb to the early 2020s). Libraries came from the immunoSEQ multiplex PCR assay. Here the immuneACCESS table is served through TCRdb, limited to in-frame sequences with V and J called. Missing clones are a known gap in these copies; in checked studies unresolved V genes cover under half, and the rest lacks a known reason. The sample table holds around 87,000 clones, of which around 87% were seen once. Clones ranked in the top ten supply about 2.7% of the sample. What this sample's time point label stands for: about 28 days (+/-7) after the second vaccine dose. The sequencing here drew on peripheral blood, taken 28 days after the second AZD1222 dose. Receptors originate from an adult who received the AZD1222 COVID-19 vaccine.

This chain links TRBV18 with TRBJ2-2; D might be TRBD1 (6 bases). Germline V lookup: CDR1 KGHSH, CDR2 LQKENI. Trimming took off 4 bases at V and 2 bases at J, with 11 bases between the two ends. CDR3 length: 15 amino acids. The CDR3 is CASSLRTANTGELFF. The DNA of the CDR3 is TGTGCCAGCTCACTACGGACAGCTAACACCGGGGAGCTGTTTTTT.

This clone was seen a few times. V usage is TRBV30 and J usage is TRBJ2-5; TRBD2 might be the D (6 bases). Germline V gene data show CDR1 as GTSNPN and CDR2 as SVGIG (reference sequence). CDR3 length equals 17 residues. V lost 3 bases, J lost 0 bases, and 20 bases lay in between. In nucleotides, the CDR3 is TGTGCCTGGAGATTTGGGCGGGGCGACTTCTACCAAGAGACCCAGTACTTC. It yields the protein CAWRFGRGDFYQETQYF.

V is TRBV7-2 and J is TRBJ1-1, with 9 nucleotides matching TRBD1. This CDR3 spans 15 amino acids. The V segment lost 5 bases and the J segment 3 bases; nucleotides outside the gene matches: 7. CDR1 is SGHTA and CDR2 is FQGNSA in the germline V gene. CDR3 sequence (DNA): TGTGCCAGCAGCCCGACAGGGGGTTTTTACACTGAAGCTTTCTTT. This codes for CASSPTGGFYTEAFF.

The chain uses TRBV6-4 and TRBJ2-7; no clear D. The germline CDR1 and CDR2 sequences are MRHNA and SNTAGT. Trimming removed 6 bases from V and 5 bases from J, with 8 bases in between. The CDR3 runs 11 residues. CDR3 in DNA: TGTGCCAGCAGACTTGCAGACGAGCAGTACTTC. Its protein product is CASRLADEQYF.

The chain combines TRBV9 with TRBJ2-7; D is possibly TRBD2 (6 bases). Trimming pared 4 bases from V and 2 bases from J, leaving 16 bases between. Germline-derived CDR1 and CDR2 are SGDLS and YYNGEE. This CDR3 is 15 amino acids long. This chain's CDR3 is CASSPFGGVAYEQYF. CDR3 nucleotide sequence: TGTGCCAGCAGCCCCTTTGGCGGGGTGGCCTACGAGCAGTACTTC.

The genes are TRBV5-1 and TRBJ2-4, with 7 bases that match TRBD1. With V trimmed by 0 bases and J by 6 bases, 6 bases remained unmatched. CDR1 and CDR2 (germline): SGHRS, YFSETQ. The CDR3 contains 15 residues. CDR3 sequence reads: CASSLDHRGRNIQYF. CDR3 nucleotide sequence: TGCGCCAGCAGCTTGGACCACAGGGGCCGAAACATTCAGTACTTC.

The V call is TRBV4-2, the J call TRBJ2-3; D possibly corresponds to TRBD2 (6 bases). Germline assignment: CDR1 LGHNA and CDR2 YNFKEQ. Trimming removed 0 bases at V and 4 bases at J, with 8 bases between. The CDR3 totals 14 residues. The CDR3 DNA is TGTGCCAGCAGCCAAGATCGGGAGTCAGATACGCAGTATTTT. As protein: CASSQDRESDTQYF.

The chain is built from TRBV3-1 (or the pseudogene TRBV3-2) and TRBJ1-1; D is unresolved. V lost 3 bases and J 7 bases, leaving 24 bases between the germline ends. The length of the CDR3 is 17 residues. Germline CDR1 is LGHDT and CDR2 is YNNKEL (reference sequence). The CDR3 is CASSHNFPRGQVDEAFF. The CDR3 DNA sequence: TGTGCCAGCAGCCACAATTTTCCCCGAGGGCAAGTCGATGAAGCTTTCTTT.

CDR3 coding DNA: TGTGCCAGCAGTTACTTTGGACAGGGGGCAGATACGCAGTATTTT. Protein: CASSYFGQGADTQYF. This sequence joins TRBV6-5 and TRBJ2-3; TRBD1 agrees at 10 bases. Germline values: CDR1 MNHEY, CDR2 SVGAGI. Trimming at V came to 1 base and at J to 4 bases, leaving 2 bases not matched to a gene. This CDR3 spans 15 amino acids.

This sequence joins TRBV30 and TRBJ1-2; 9 bases line up with TRBD1. The V and J ends lost 3 bases and 7 bases, in that order; junction bases with no gene match: 12. Germline CDR1 and CDR2: GTSNPN and SVGIG (reference sequence). This CDR3 is built from 15 residues. CDR3 residues: CAWRGTGRPGGGYTF. The CDR3, as DNA: TGTGCCTGGAGGGGGACAGGGCGCCCCGGAGGTGGCTACACCTTC.

The CDR3 spells CATSDSSGFSSYNEQFF. The DNA for the CDR3 is TGTGCCACCAGTGACTCGAGCGGGTTCAGCTCCTACAATGAGCAGTTCTTC. The chain uses TRBV24-1 and TRBJ2-1; D is possibly TRBD2 (6 bases). Trimming stripped 4 bases from V and 0 bases from J, with 15 bases between. From germline, CDR1 is KGHDR and CDR2 SFDVKD. The CDR3 runs 17 residues.

This clone came up once. The J gene is TRBJ1-5, the V gene TRBV27, with 9 bases that match TRBD1. The germline V gene has CDR1 MNHEY and CDR2 SMNVEV (reference sequence). V was clipped by 1 base and J by 6 bases; unmatched bases: 10. This CDR3 has 17 amino acids. The CDR3 loop is CASSLLTGGGLSQPQHF. The CDR3 nucleotides are TGTGCCAGCAGTTTATTAACAGGGGGCGGTTTAAGTCAGCCCCAGCATTTT.

This chain uses TRBV5-4 with TRBJ2-7; no clear D gene. V was pared by 1 base and J by 2 bases, with 10 bases between. CDR1 and CDR2 (germline): SGHNT, YYREEE (reference sequence). The length of the CDR3 is 14 residues. CDR3 in amino acids: CASSLTVGPYEQYF. As DNA, the CDR3 is TGTGCCAGCAGCTTGACAGTGGGCCCCTACGAGCAGTACTTC.

This clone was observed once. The rearrangement joins TRBV7-9 to TRBJ1-1; 11 positions agree with TRBD1. The germline gives CDR1 SEHNR, CDR2 FQNEAQ (reference sequence). The CDR3 runs to 17 residues. With V trimmed by 5 bases and J by 5 bases, 13 bases remained unmatched. CDR3 region: CASSLRPLDRGHTEAFF. Written as DNA, the CDR3 is TGTGCCAGCAGCCTTCGACCTTTGGACAGGGGGCATACTGAAGCTTTCTTT.

The CDR3 DNA follows: TGTGCCATCAGCGTAGGGACTAGCGGGAGTATCGATGAGCAGTTCTTC. Translated, it gives CAISVGTSGSIDEQFF. J is TRBJ2-1 and V is TRBV10-3; TRBD2 agrees at 14 bases. This CDR3 has 16 amino acids. The junction had 9 bases not matched to a gene; V was cut back by 6 bases and J by 8 bases. Germline CDR1 and CDR2: ENHRY and SYGVKD.

The chain couples TRBV7-9 to TRBJ2-2; 8 bases map to TRBD1. V trimming: 5 bases; J trimming: 7 bases; junction bases outside the gene matches: 9. Germline-derived CDR1 and CDR2 are SEHNR and FQNEAQ (reference sequence). This CDR3 spans 15 amino acids. CDR3 in DNA: TGTGCCAGCAGCGTCGGACAGGGAATTCGCGGGGAGCTGTTTTTT. Translation gives CASSVGQGIRGELFF.

This rearrangement joins TRBV9 to TRBJ2-1, with D unclear. The V gene lost 3 bases and the J gene lost 2 bases, with 12 bases spanning the gap. This CDR3 region has 15 residues. From germline, CDR1 is SGDLS and CDR2 YYNGEE. The CDR3 DNA reads as TGTGCCAGCAGCGACCCATGGGCCACCTACAATGAGCAGTTCTTC. It codes for CASSDPWATYNEQFF.

This chain connects TRBV6-5 to TRBJ2-1, with 13 bases matching TRBD2. The CDR3 runs to 15 residues. J lost 6 bases, V lost 5 bases, and 4 bases had no gene match. From germline, CDR1 is MNHEY and CDR2 SVGAGI. CDR3 residues: CASSKLAGGGNEQFF. The CDR3 nucleotides are TGTGCCAGCAGTAAACTAGCGGGAGGGGGCAATGAGCAGTTCTTC.

The chain recombines TRBV6-6 with TRBJ1-5; possible D gene TRBD1, 6 bases. Per the germline V gene, CDR1 is MNHNY and CDR2 is SVGAGI (reference sequence). The CDR3 covers 15 residues. V was cut by 6 bases and J by 4 bases, with 16 bases left in between. CDR3 sequence (DNA): TGTGCCAGCAGCGAACCATCGGGGGCTAATCAGCCCCAGCATTTT. Translation: CASSEPSGANQPQHF.

This clone was detected only once. This chain links TRBV30 with TRBJ1-5; unclear D gene. V shed 4 bases and J shed 6 bases, with 16 bases lying between them. CDR1 is GTSNPN and CDR2 is SVGIG in the germline V gene (reference sequence). CDR3 length: 14 amino acids. This CDR3 is CAWTPARKSQPQHF. The CDR3, as DNA: TGTGCCTGGACTCCGGCCCGGAAAAGTCAGCCCCAGCATTTT.

This chain links TRBV7-9 with TRBJ2-5; 7 bases match TRBD1. The ends lost 5 bases at V and 1 base at J; junction bases unmatched: 4. The CDR3 consists of 14 residues. Germline CDR1 is SEHNR and CDR2 is FQNEAQ (reference sequence). The CDR3 protein is CASSTGVIQETQYF. The CDR3, as DNA: TGTGCCAGCAGCACAGGGGTTATCCAAGAGACCCAGTACTTC.

This chain connects TRBV3-1 (or the pseudogene TRBV3-2) to TRBJ2-3; maybe TRBD2 (5 bases). The V gene's germline CDR1 is LGHDT and CDR2 YNNKEL (reference sequence). Trimming removed 3 bases from V and 0 bases from J, with 7 bases in between. The CDR3 is 14 amino acids. The CDR3 loop is CASSQLASTDTQYF. As DNA, the CDR3 is TGTGCCAGCAGCCAGTTAGCGAGCACAGATACGCAGTATTTT.

V and J are TRBV6-2 or TRBV6-3 and TRBJ2-7, with TRBD2 identical over 14 bases. Germline V gene lookup returns CDR1 MNHEY and CDR2 SVGEGT. The CDR3 has 18 amino acids. The V segment lost 2 bases and the J segment 6 bases; nucleotides outside the gene matches: 12. The DNA of the CDR3 is TGTGCCAGCAGTTACAGGACTAGCGGGAGGAATCGAGGGCTCGAGCAGTACTTC. Translated, it gives CASSYRTSGRNRGLEQYF.